This TCR beta chain was sequenced for a study of T-cell reconstitution after alpha-beta-depleted transplantation in children. Study results and limitations: Two months or so post-transplant, alpha-beta T cells reportedly derived from several hundred expanded graft clones. Surviving thymic progenitors and recipient T cells were the source of high TCRbeta diversity at day 60 in some patients. Once a year had passed after transplant, T-cell counts and diversity came mostly from newly produced T cells.

Library preparation (for TCRbeta) was performed with unique molecular identifiers. MiXCR was run by TCRdb on the PCR reads, yielding one entry per CDR3 protein. The sample has under 300,000 distinct CDR3 sequences, under 14% seen once; the top ten hold 23%. This clonotype was seen repeatedly, ten times or more. Its antigen is unidentified. The CDR3 has 14 amino acids. The ends were cut back, 4 bases at V and 4 bases at J, with 14 bases in the middle. This specimen consisted of peripheral blood, obtained 180 days after TCRalphabeta/CD19-depleted stem cell transplant. This rearrangement joins TRBV12-3 or TRBV12-4 to TRBJ2-7, with D maybe TRBD2 (5 bases). The TCR sequence derives from a male patient between 2 and 15 years old who had a stem cell transplant for chronic granulomatous disease, so the T cells may come from the graft donor. The chain's CDR3 is CASSSRESGYEQYF. The CDR3 DNA sequence: TGTGCCAGCAGTTCTAGGGAGTCAGGATACGAGCAGTACTTC.